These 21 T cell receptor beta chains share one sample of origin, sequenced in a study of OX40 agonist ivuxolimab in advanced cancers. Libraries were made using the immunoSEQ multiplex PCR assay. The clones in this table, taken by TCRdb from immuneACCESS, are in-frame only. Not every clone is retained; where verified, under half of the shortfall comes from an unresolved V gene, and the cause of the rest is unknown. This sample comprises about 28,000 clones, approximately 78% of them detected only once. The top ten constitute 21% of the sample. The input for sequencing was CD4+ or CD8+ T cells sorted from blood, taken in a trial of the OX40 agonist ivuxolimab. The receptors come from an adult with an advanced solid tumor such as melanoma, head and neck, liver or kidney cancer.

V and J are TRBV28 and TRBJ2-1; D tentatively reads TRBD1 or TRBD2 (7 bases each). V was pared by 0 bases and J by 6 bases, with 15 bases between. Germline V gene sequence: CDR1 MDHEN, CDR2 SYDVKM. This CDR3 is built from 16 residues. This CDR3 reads CASSLWGGGDGNEQFF. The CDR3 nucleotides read TGTGCCAGCAGTTTATGGGGAGGGGGCGATGGCAATGAGCAGTTCTTC.

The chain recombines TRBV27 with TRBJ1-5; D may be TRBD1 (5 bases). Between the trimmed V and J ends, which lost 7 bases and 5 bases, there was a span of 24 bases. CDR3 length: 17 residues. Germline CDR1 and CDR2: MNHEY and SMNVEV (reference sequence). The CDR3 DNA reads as TGTGCCAGCACCGGCAACTGGGGGGATTACTCCGATCAGCCCCAGCATTTT. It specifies CASTGNWGDYSDQPQHF.

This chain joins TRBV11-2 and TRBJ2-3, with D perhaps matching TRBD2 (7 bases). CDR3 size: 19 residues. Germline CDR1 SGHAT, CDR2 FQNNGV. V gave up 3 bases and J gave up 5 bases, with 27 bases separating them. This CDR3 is CASSFGRGATGLGGDTQYF. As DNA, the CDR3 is TGTGCCAGCAGCTTTGGACGGGGGGCGACGGGGCTTGGAGGAGATACGCAGTATTTT.

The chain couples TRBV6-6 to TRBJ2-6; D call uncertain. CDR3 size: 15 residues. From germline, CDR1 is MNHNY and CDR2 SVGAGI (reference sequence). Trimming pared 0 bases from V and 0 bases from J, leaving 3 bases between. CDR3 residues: CASSYSVSGANVLTF. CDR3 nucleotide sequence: TGTGCCAGCAGTTACTCGGTCTCTGGGGCCAACGTCCTGACTTTC.

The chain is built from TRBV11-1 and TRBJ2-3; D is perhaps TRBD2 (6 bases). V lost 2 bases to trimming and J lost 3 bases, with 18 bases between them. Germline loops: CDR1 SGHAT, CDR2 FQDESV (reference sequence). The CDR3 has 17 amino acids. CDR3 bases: TGTGCCAGCAGCTTAAGGGAGGTGGCAGGGAGAACAGATACGCAGTATTTT. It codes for CASSLREVAGRTDTQYF.

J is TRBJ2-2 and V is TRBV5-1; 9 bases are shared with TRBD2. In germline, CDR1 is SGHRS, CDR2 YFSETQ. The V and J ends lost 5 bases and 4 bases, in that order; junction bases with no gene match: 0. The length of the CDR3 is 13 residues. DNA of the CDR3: TGCGCCAGCAGGACTAGCGGCACCGGGGAGCTGTTTTTT. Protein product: CASRTSGTGELFF. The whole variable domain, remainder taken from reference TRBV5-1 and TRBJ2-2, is KAGVTQTPRYLIKTRGQQVTLSCSPISGHRSVSWYQQTPGQGLQFLFEYFSETQRNKGNFPGRFSGRQFSNSRSEMNVSTLELGDSALYLCASRTSGTGELFFGEGSRLTVL.

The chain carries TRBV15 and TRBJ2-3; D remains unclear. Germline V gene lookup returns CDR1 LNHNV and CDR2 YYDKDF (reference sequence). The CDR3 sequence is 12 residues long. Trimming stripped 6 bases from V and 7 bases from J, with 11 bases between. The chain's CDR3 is CATRQQRNTQYF. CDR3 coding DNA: TGTGCCACCAGGCAGCAGCGAAATACGCAGTATTTT.

As DNA, the CDR3 is TGTGCCAGCAGTGATGGGACGCCGAGGGACACTGAAGCTTTCTTT. It specifies CASSDGTPRDTEAFF. V usage is TRBV6-4 and J usage is TRBJ1-1, with D maybe TRBD1 (5 bases). The CDR3 runs to 15 residues. V was clipped by 3 bases and J by 3 bases, with 14 bases between them. CDR1 is MRHNA, CDR2 SNTAGT, per germline.

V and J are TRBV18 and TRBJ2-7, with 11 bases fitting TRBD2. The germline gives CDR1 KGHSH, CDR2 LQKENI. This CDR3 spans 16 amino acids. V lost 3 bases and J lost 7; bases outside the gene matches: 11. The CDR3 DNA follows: TGTGCCAGCTCACCTACACGACTAGCGGGAAGGTTTGAGCAGTACTTC. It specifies CASSPTRLAGRFEQYF.

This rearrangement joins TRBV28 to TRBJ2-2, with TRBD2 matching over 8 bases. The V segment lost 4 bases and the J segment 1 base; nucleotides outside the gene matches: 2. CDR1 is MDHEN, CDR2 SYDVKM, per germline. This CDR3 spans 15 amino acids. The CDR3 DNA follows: TGTGCCAGCAGTTCTAGCGGGTGGAACACCGGGGAGCTGTTTTTT. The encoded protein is CASSSSGWNTGELFF.

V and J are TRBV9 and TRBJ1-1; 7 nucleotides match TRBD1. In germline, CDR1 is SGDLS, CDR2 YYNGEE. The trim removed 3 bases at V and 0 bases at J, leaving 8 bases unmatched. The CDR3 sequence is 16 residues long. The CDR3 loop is CASSGGDRPMNTEAFF. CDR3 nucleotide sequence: TGTGCCAGCAGCGGGGGGGACAGACCCATGAACACTGAAGCTTTCTTT.

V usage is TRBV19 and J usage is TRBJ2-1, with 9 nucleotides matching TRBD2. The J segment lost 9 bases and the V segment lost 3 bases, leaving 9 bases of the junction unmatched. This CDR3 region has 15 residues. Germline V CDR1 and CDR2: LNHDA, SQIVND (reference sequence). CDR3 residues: CASSISSGIIIEQFF. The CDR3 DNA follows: TGTGCCAGTAGTATTTCTAGCGGGATAATAATTGAGCAGTTCTTC.

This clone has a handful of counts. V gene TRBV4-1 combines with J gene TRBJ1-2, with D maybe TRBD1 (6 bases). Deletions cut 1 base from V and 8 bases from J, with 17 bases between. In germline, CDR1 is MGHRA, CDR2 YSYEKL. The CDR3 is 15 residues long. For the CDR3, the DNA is TGCGCCAGCAGCCAAGTGGCACAGGGTGCGGGGGGCTACACCTTC. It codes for CASSQVAQGAGGYTF.

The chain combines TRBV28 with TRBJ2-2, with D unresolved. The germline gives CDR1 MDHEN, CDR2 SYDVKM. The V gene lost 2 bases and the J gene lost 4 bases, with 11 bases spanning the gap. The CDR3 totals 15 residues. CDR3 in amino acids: CASSLHREVTGELFF. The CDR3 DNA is TGTGCCAGCAGTTTACATCGAGAAGTCACCGGGGAGCTGTTTTTT.

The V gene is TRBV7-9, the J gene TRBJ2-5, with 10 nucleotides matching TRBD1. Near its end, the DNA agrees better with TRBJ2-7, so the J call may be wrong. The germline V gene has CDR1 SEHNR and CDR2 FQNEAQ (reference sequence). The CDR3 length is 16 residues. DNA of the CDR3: TGTGCCAGCAGCTTAGTAGGGACAGGGGTCTCCTACGAGCAGTACTTC. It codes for CASSLVGTGVSYEQYF.

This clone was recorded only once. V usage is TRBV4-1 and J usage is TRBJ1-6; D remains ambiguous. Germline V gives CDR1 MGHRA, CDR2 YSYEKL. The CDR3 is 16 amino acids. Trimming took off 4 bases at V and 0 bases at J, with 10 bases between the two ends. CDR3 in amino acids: CASSRLFSSYNSPLHF. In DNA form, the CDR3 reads TGCGCCAGCAGCCGCCTTTTTAGCTCCTATAATTCACCCCTCCACTTT.

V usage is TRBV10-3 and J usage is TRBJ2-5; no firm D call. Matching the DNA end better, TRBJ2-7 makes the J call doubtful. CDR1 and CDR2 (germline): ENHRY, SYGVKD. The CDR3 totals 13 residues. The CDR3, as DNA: TGTGCCATCAGTGAGTCCGTCTCCTACGAGCAGTACTTC. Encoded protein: CAISESVSYEQYF.

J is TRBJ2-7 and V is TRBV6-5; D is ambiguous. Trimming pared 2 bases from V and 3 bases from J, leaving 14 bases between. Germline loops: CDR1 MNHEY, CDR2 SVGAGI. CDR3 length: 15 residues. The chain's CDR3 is CASSYLSQDGYEQYF. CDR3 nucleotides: TGTGCCAGCAGTTACCTCTCCCAGGACGGCTACGAGCAGTACTTC.

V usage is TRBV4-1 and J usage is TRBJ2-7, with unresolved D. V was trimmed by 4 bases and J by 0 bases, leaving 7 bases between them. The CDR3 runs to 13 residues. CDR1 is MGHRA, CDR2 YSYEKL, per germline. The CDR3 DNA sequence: TGCGCCAGCAGCCCGAGCGACTCCTACGAGCAGTACTTC. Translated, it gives CASSPSDSYEQYF.

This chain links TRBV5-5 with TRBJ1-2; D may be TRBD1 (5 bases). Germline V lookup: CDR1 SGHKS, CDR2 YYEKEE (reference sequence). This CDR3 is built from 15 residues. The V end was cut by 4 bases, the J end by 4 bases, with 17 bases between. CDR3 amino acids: CASSPRLGHSYGYTF. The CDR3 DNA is TGTGCCAGCAGCCCTCGGTTGGGGCATTCCTATGGCTACACCTTC. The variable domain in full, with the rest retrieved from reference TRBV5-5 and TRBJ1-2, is DAGVTQSPTHLIKTRGQQVTLRCSPISGHKSVSWYQQVLGQGPQFIFQYYEKEERGRGNFPDRFSARQFPNYSSELNVNALLLGDSALYLCASSPRLGHSYGYTFGSGTRLTVV.

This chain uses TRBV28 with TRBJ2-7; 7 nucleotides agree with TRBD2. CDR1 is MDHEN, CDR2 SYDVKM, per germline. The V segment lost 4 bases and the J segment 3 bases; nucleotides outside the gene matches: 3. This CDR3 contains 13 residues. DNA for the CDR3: TGTGCCAGCAGTTATGGGACTAACTACGAGCAGTACTTC. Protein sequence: CASSYGTNYEQYF.